This record concerns one TCR beta chain sequence. Its antigen is not identified. The sample belongs to a study of blood T cells in healthy people across ages. Findings and caveats of the study: Age advanced and TCR beta diversity per million T cells fell, roughly linearly. Strongly correlated with naive T cell percentage was TCR beta diversity.

CDR1 and CDR2 (germline): SGDLS, YYNGEE. With 3 bases removed from V and 6 bases from J, the gap between germline ends came to 15 bases. CDR3 length: 14 amino acids. The authors isolated at least 7 million PBMCs per sample. Alongside a J-beta primer mix, a sample-barcoded 5' primer served in a second PCR lasting about 7 to 11 cycles. TCRdb redid the calling of the 5' RACE reads with MiXCR, one entry per CDR3 protein. Of approximately 800,000 distinct CDR3 sequences listed, approximately 67% are singletons. The sample was blood. The chain joins TRBV9 to TRBJ2-5, with D uncertain. The origin of this receptor is a man in his thirties or forties in good health. CDR3 nucleotide sequence: TGTGCCAGCAGCGGAGGTGTGGGCTGGAAGACCCAGTACTTC. This sequence encodes CASSGGVGWKTQYF.